This T cell receptor beta chain emerged from a study of cytomegalovirus exposure and HLA in healthy donors. Findings and caveats of the study: Previous analysis showed most TCR beta V segments were productive about 87% or about 30% of the time. Investigators reported more than 150 TCR beta chains as tied to cytomegalovirus.

Primers for the PCR totalled 60 Vbeta and 13 Jbeta. Assay: immunoSEQ multiplex PCR; the TCRdb copy retains only in-frame clones and omits some. The sample yields tens of thousands of clones, approximately 80% seen once. Worth noting for this clone: Its specificity is unknown.

V was clipped by 4 bases and J by 2 bases, with 8 bases between them. Germline V CDR1 and CDR2: SGHTA, FQGNSA. This CDR3 has 13 residues. The sequencing input was PBMCs. The clonotype was recovered from a human donor in good health. The chain has TRBV7-2 and TRBJ2-5; D possibly corresponds to TRBD1 (5 bases). CDR3 loop: CASSYQGQETQYF. The CDR3 DNA follows: TGTGCCAGCAGCTACCAGGGACAAGAGACCCAGTACTTC.